What follows are 14 T cell receptor beta chains derived from one specimen sequenced in a study of cytomegalovirus exposure and HLA in healthy donors. Amplification used 60 Vbeta primers and 13 Jbeta primers. Sequencing was performed with immunoSEQ multiplex PCR; in TCRdb, only in-frame clones are kept and a portion is missing. The sample comprises roughly 100,000 clones, around 74% of which are singletons, and over 6.5% rests with the top ten. The sequenced sample was PBMCs. These receptor sequences come from a woman between 40 and 50 years old in good health and CMV-seropositive.

The chain couples TRBV18 to TRBJ1-1, with D possibly TRBD1 on 5 matching bases. V was trimmed by 4 bases and J by 4 bases, leaving 16 bases between them. This CDR3 region has 15 residues. Germline-derived CDR1 and CDR2 are KGHSH and LQKENI. Here the CDR3 reads CASSLLGGEGTEAFF. The DNA for the CDR3 is TGTGCCAGCTCACTCCTTGGGGGGGAGGGCACTGAAGCTTTCTTT.

The rearrangement links TRBV7-2 to TRBJ1-5; 11 bases are a match to TRBD1. The V gene end was trimmed by 7 bases and the J gene end by 9 bases; junction bases not matched to a gene: 8. The CDR3 length is 14 residues. CDR1 is SGHTA, CDR2 FQGNSA, per germline. DNA of the CDR3: TGTGCCAGCACCACTCCCGGGACAGGGGGGCCCCAGCATTTT. Protein: CASTTPGTGGPQHF.

This clone was picked up many times. V is TRBV28 and J is TRBJ1-5, with D possibly matching TRBD1 (5 bases). This CDR3 has 15 residues. Trimming took 6 bases from V and 0 from J, leaving 12 bases between them. Germline-derived CDR1 and CDR2 are MDHEN and SYDVKM. Here the CDR3 reads CASSPDRYSNQPQHF. The CDR3 DNA reads TGTGCCAGCAGCCCCGACAGATATAGCAATCAGCCCCAGCATTTT.

This chain uses TRBV16 with TRBJ2-7; a possible D gene is TRBD2 (5 bases). Per the germline V gene, CDR1 is KGHSY and CDR2 is FQNENV. The CDR3 spans 16 residues. V lost 0 bases and J lost 3, with 15 bases in between. CDR3 sequence: CASSQSHGSGSYEQYF. CDR3 sequence (DNA): TGTGCCAGCAGCCAATCTCATGGCTCGGGGAGCTACGAGCAGTACTTC. Full variable domain (remainder filled in from reference TRBV16 and TRBJ2-7): GEEVAQTPKHLVRGEGQKAKLYCAPIKGHSYVFWYQQVLKNEFKFLISFQNENVFDETGMPKERFSAKCLPNSPCSLEIQATKLEDSAVYFCASSQSHGSGSYEQYFGPGTRLTVT.

The chain is built from TRBV5-1 and TRBJ1-1; maybe TRBD1 (6 bases). V was shortened by 4 bases and J by 1 base, with 11 bases between the two germline ends. The CDR3 spans 14 residues. Germline V CDR1 and CDR2: SGHRS, YFSETQ. The CDR3 nucleotides read TGCGCCAGCAGCCCGCTGACAGGGAACACTGAAGCTTTCTTT. Protein product: CASSPLTGNTEAFF.

V gene TRBV11-2 combines with J gene TRBJ2-5, with D possibly matching TRBD2 (5 bases). Matching the DNA end better, TRBJ2-7 makes the J call doubtful. Germline V gene lookup returns CDR1 SGHAT and CDR2 FQNNGV. The CDR3 consists of 14 residues. CDR3 DNA sequence: TGTGCCAGCAGCTTAAGGTCCGGGGTCTACGAGCAGTACTTC. Encoded protein: CASSLRSGVYEQYF.

The chain has TRBV27 and TRBJ2-5; D is unclear. The J call may be faulty, since TRBJ2-7 better matches the DNA end. Germline assignment: CDR1 MNHEY and CDR2 SMNVEV (reference sequence). The CDR3 spans 13 residues. CDR3 loop: CASSPLVPAEQYF. In DNA form, the CDR3 reads TGTGCCAGCAGTCCTCTAGTACCGGCCGAGCAGTACTTC.

The chain combines TRBV28 with TRBJ1-3; 7 nucleotides line up with TRBD1. Germline CDR1 MDHEN, CDR2 SYDVKM. V lost 6 bases to trimming and J lost 3 bases; unmatched junction nucleotides: 5. The CDR3 has 14 amino acids. The CDR3 loop reads CASSPGQRGNTIYF. In nucleotides, the CDR3 is TGTGCCAGCAGCCCGGGACAGCGTGGAAACACCATATATTTT.

Only one count was recorded for this clone. V is TRBV5-7 and J is TRBJ1-4; possible D gene TRBD1, 6 bases. TRBV5-7 is classed as an ORF, of uncertain function. V was shortened by 4 bases and J by 5 bases, with 15 bases between the two germline ends. This CDR3 region has 15 residues. The CDR3, as DNA: TGTGCCAGCAGCCCGGTGGCGGGGGGCAATGAAAAACTGTTTTTT. Protein sequence: CASSPVAGGNEKLFF.

On this clone: Compared with germline, one end of the junction differs, possibly owing to a read error. This chain uses TRBV7-9 with TRBJ1-2; possibly TRBD1 for D (5 bases). The germline CDR1 and CDR2 sequences are SEHNR and FQNEAQ (reference sequence). The CDR3 length is 14 residues. The CDR3 region has the DNA TGTTCCAGCGGCCACAGGAGTCCTTTGGGTGGCTACACCTTC. Protein product: CSSGHRSPLGGYTF.

The J gene is TRBJ1-2, the V gene TRBV25-1; maybe TRBD1 (5 bases). V lost 6 bases to trimming and J lost 4 bases, with 15 bases between them. This CDR3 region has 14 residues. Germline CDR1 MGHDK, CDR2 SYGVNS. In nucleotides, the CDR3 is TGTGCCAGCAGCCGGGGGGGGGAGGGCTATGGCTACACCTTC. Translated, it gives CASSRGGEGYGYTF.

This rearrangement joins TRBV5-1 to TRBJ2-3; 7 bases line up with TRBD2. The CDR3 is 16 residues long. Germline loops: CDR1 SGHRS, CDR2 YFSETQ. With V trimmed by 5 bases and J by 2 bases, 11 bases remained unmatched. In DNA, the CDR3 is TGCGCCAGCAGTCCTGGGGACTACGTATACACAGATACGCAGTATTTT. Encoded protein: CASSPGDYVYTDTQYF.

V is TRBV28 and J is TRBJ2-7; maybe TRBD1 (6 bases). V lost 5 bases and J 4 bases, leaving 9 bases between the germline ends. The germline V gene has CDR1 MDHEN and CDR2 SYDVKM. The CDR3 totals 12 residues. The CDR3 sequence is CASSIGQYEQYF. CDR3 DNA: TGTGCCAGCAGTATCGGACAGTACGAGCAGTACTTC. Full variable domain (rest looked up from reference TRBV28 and TRBJ2-7): DVKVTQSSRYLVKRTGEKVFLECVQDMDHENMFWYRQDPGLGLRLIYFSYDVKMKEKGDIPEGYSVSREKKERFSLILESASTNQTSMYLCASSIGQYEQYFGPGTRLTVT.

This chain links TRBV7-2 with TRBJ1-5; the D gene is possibly TRBD1 (5 bases). In germline, CDR1 is SGHTA, CDR2 FQGNSA. With 2 bases removed from V and 3 bases from J, the gap between germline ends came to 23 bases. This CDR3 region has 19 residues. DNA of the CDR3: TGTGCCAGCAGCTTATCCCGGCAGGGTCTGGGCAGCTTCAATCAGCCCCAGCATTTT. It encodes CASSLSRQGLGSFNQPQHF.